These 17 T cell receptor beta chains came from one sample sequenced in a study of blood T cell repertoires in COVID-19. Repertoires were generated with immunoSEQ multiplex PCR, while TCRdb's copy carries only in-frame clones and drops some. The table lists hundreds of thousands of clones, around 89% of them singletons. Input material: peripheral blood. The receptor set was obtained from a woman aged 40 to 50 who had recovered from COVID-19.

The rearrangement joins TRBV9 to TRBJ1-6, with 10 nucleotides matching TRBD1. Germline V CDR1 and CDR2: SGDLS, YYNGEE. The CDR3 totals 18 residues. V gave up 0 bases and J gave up 8 bases; unmatched junction bases: 11. Here the CDR3 reads CASSVAGGTGVGDSPLHF. CDR3 sequence (DNA): TGTGCCAGCAGCGTAGCCGGGGGGACAGGGGTAGGGGATTCACCCCTCCACTTT.

The V call is TRBV6-6, the J call TRBJ2-1, with D possibly being TRBD2 (6 bases). V was cut by 7 bases and J by 5 bases, with 15 bases left in between. Germline values: CDR1 MNHNY, CDR2 SVGAGI (reference sequence). The CDR3 length is 14 residues. The CDR3: CASTPRAGNNEQFF. The CDR3 DNA sequence: TGTGCCAGCACCCCCCGGGCGGGAAACAATGAGCAGTTCTTC.

V is TRBV6-5 and J is TRBJ2-7; weak D call: TRBD2 (6 bases). This CDR3 spans 15 amino acids. Germline-derived CDR1 and CDR2 are MNHEY and SVGAGI. V was cut by 6 bases and J by 6 bases, with 21 bases left in between. CDR3 sequence: CASSLGGDPLSEQYV. CDR3 sequence (DNA): TGTGCCAGCAGCCTCGGCGGGGATCCCCTCAGCGAGCAGTACGTC.

The J gene is TRBJ2-7, the V gene TRBV4-3; 8 nucleotides line up with TRBD2. The CDR3 is made up of 15 amino acids. J gave up 3 bases and V 1 base, and 5 bases lay outside the gene matches. The germline V gene encodes CDR1 LGHNA and CDR2 YSLEER. The CDR3 DNA reads as TGCGCCAGCAGCCAAGTCAGCGGGAGCTACTACGAGCAGTACTTC. The encoded protein is CASSQVSGSYYEQYF.

This clone was picked up one time. The chain has TRBV12-3 or TRBV12-4 and TRBJ2-3; weak D call: TRBD1 (5 bases). The CDR3 loop spans 13 amino acids. The V end was cut by 5 bases, the J end by 9 bases, with 15 bases between. CDR3 sequence (DNA): TGTGCCAGCAGTCAGGGCCCTCGGTGGACGCAGTATTTT. This encodes CASSQGPRWTQYF.

The chain couples TRBV18 to TRBJ1-1; 7 nucleotides agree with TRBD1. J lost 0 bases, V lost 2 bases, and 18 bases had no gene match. The length of the CDR3 is 20 residues. CDR1 is KGHSH, CDR2 LQKENI, per germline. CDR3 DNA sequence: TGTGCCAGCTCACCAAGAGAGGGCAGGGGGGTCTCACGAATGAACACTGAAGCTTTCTTT. Residues: CASSPREGRGVSRMNTEAFF.

V is TRBV5-1 and J is TRBJ2-4; a weak D match, TRBD1 (6 bases). Germline CDR1 SGHRS, CDR2 YFSETQ. The CDR3 has 14 amino acids. Between the trimmed V and J ends, which lost 4 bases and 5 bases, there was a span of 13 bases. CDR3 sequence (DNA): TGCGCCAGCAGCCCAACAGGGAGTCAAAACATTCAGTACTTC. Amino acids: CASSPTGSQNIQYF.

The chain links TRBV12-3 or TRBV12-4 to TRBJ2-7; 10 nucleotides agree with TRBD1. Trimming at V came to 11 bases and at J to 4 bases, leaving 5 bases not matched to a gene. The CDR3 contains 12 residues. The CDR3 sequence: CASGTGVYEQYF. CDR3 nucleotides: TGTGCCTCCGGGACAGGGGTATACGAGCAGTACTTC.

V is TRBV19 and J is TRBJ2-7, with 9 bases matching TRBD2. Per the germline V gene, CDR1 is LNHDA and CDR2 is SQIVND (reference sequence). The CDR3 totals 14 residues. After removal of 6 bases from V and 2 bases from J, the junction contained 5 bases not matched to a gene. The CDR3 sequence: CASSVAGVAYEQYF. In nucleotides, the CDR3 is TGTGCCAGTAGCGTAGCGGGAGTGGCCTACGAGCAGTACTTC.

The V call is TRBV4-2, the J call TRBJ2-5; 9 bases map to TRBD1. CDR3 size: 14 residues. Germline V gene sequence: CDR1 LGHNA, CDR2 YNFKEQ. Trimming took 0 bases from V and 4 from J; bases not matched to a gene: 0. This CDR3 reads CASSQEGQGETQYF. The CDR3 DNA reads as TGTGCCAGCAGCCAAGAGGGACAGGGAGAGACCCAGTACTTC.

The chain links TRBV10-2 to TRBJ2-1, with D unclear. The CDR3 has 11 residues. Germline V gene data show CDR1 as WSHSY and CDR2 as SAAADI. The germline V and J ends were trimmed by 8 bases and 8 bases, with 10 bases remaining between them. The CDR3 region is CASFRGDEQFF. CDR3 bases: TGCGCCAGCTTTCGCGGCGATGAGCAGTTCTTC.

This clone is a singleton in its sample. The rearrangement links TRBV12-5 to TRBJ2-5; the D gene is possibly TRBD1 (6 bases). The CDR3 extends over 14 amino acids. V shed 4 bases and J shed 5 bases, with 14 bases lying between them. Germline-derived CDR1 and CDR2 are LGHNT and FRNRAP. CDR3 residues: CASGSPPRGETQYF. CDR3 sequence (DNA): TGTGCTAGTGGTTCCCCTCCGAGGGGGGAGACCCAGTACTTC.

The chain combines TRBV3-1 (or the pseudogene TRBV3-2) with TRBJ1-5; TRBD1 matches 9 bases. The CDR3 consists of 19 residues. V lost 0 bases to trimming and J lost 9 bases; unmatched junction nucleotides: 18. CDR1 LGHDT and CDR2 YNNKEL come from the germline V gene (reference sequence). The CDR3 nucleotides read TGTGCCAGCAGCCAAGATCCCCCGACACCCGGGACAGGGAATGGGCCCCAGCATTTT. Translated, it gives CASSQDPPTPGTGNGPQHF.

The chain couples TRBV7-3 to TRBJ2-7, with 9 bases fitting TRBD2. The CDR3 is 17 amino acids. Losses at the gene ends were 5 bases for V and 7 bases for J; bases not matched to a gene: 18. The germline V gene encodes CDR1 SGHTA and CDR2 FQGTGA. As DNA, the CDR3 is TGTGCCAGCAGCCCTCATGCGTGGGCTAGCGGGACCCGTGAGCAGTACTTC. Encoded protein: CASSPHAWASGTREQYF.

V and J are TRBV9 and TRBJ2-3, with TRBD2 matching 11 bases. V was pared by 3 bases and J by 4 bases, with 7 bases of the junction left unmatched. This CDR3 spans 16 amino acids. Per the germline V gene, CDR1 is SGDLS and CDR2 is YYNGEE. CDR3 DNA sequence: TGTGCCAGCAGCGGTAGCGGGAGGGCCGGAGCAGATACGCAGTATTTT. Translating it yields CASSGSGRAGADTQYF.

The chain recombines TRBV19 with TRBJ2-3, with TRBD1 matching over 7 bases. In germline, CDR1 is LNHDA, CDR2 SQIVND (reference sequence). The CDR3 contains 18 residues. The junction had 15 bases not matched to a gene; V was cut back by 5 bases and J by 1 base. In nucleotides, the CDR3 is TGTGCCAGTAGTGCAGCCCTCTCAGGGGGTTGGGGCACAGATACGCAGTATTTT. This translates into CASSAALSGGWGTDTQYF. Full variable domain (missing parts from reference TRBV19 and TRBJ2-3): DGGITQSPKYLFRKEGQNVTLSCEQNLNHDAMYWYRQDPGQGLRLIYYSQIVNDFQKGDIAEGYSVSREKKESFPLTVTSAQKNPTAFYLCASSAALSGGWGTDTQYFGPGTRLTVL.

The genes are TRBV30 and TRBJ2-3, with D perhaps matching TRBD2 (5 bases). From germline, CDR1 is GTSNPN and CDR2 SVGIG (reference sequence). This CDR3 is built from 15 residues. The germline V and J ends were trimmed by 1 base and 0 bases, with 11 bases remaining between them. The CDR3 DNA reads as TGTGCCTGGAGTGGTTGGCGGGTTAGCACAGATACGCAGTATTTT. Its translation: CAWSGWRVSTDTQYF.